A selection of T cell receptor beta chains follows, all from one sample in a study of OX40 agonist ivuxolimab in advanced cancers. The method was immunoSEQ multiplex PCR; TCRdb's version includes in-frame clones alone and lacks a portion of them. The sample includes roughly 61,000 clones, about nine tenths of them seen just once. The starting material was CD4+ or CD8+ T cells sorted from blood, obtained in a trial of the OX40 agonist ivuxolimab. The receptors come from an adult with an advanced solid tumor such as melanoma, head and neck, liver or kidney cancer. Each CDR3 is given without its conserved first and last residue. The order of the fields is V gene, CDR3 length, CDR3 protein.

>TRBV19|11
ASSMGGNSPLH
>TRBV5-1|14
ASSPLDRIAKNIQY
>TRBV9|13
ASSAGEATNEKLF
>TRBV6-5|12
ASSSEVLGYGYT
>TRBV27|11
ASSPAIRNEQF
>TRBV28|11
ASSPQGSTEAF
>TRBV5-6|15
ASSPRGRLAENYEQY
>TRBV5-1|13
ASSPTGTRTDTQY
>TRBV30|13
AWSGLGGERNTIY
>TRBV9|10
ASSPEAGELF
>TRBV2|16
ATTPAQRGGLVQETQY
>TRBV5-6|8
ASSGDIQY
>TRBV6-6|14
ASSFTVVGGDTEAF
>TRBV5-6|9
ASSHTGELF
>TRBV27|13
ASGTSGGKYNEQF
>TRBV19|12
ASSGTGVNEKLF
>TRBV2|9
AVRGSSEQY
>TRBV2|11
ASWTGGPDTQY
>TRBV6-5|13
ASSYGQGYRYGYT
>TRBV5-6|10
ASSLGLPVRT
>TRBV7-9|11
ASSLSGTGEQF
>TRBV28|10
ASTHRGGQAF
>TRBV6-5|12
ASSYSTGSSEAF
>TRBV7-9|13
ASSLESGSGNTIY
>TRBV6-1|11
ASQDSSNQPQH
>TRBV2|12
ASTESGGRNTIY
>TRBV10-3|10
AGQGASQEQY
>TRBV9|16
ASSLRGSGTGALAEQF
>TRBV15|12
ATSRPDEGEKLF
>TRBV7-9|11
ASSSDGLYGYT
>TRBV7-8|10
ASSLEWDTQY
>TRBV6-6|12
ASTWTGVGQPQH
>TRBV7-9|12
ASSLAGQIYEQY
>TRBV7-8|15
ASSLDLRDSNTGELF
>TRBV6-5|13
ASSSPGGGGYGYT
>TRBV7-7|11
ASSVGLGVEQY
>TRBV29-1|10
SVEDTRNTIY